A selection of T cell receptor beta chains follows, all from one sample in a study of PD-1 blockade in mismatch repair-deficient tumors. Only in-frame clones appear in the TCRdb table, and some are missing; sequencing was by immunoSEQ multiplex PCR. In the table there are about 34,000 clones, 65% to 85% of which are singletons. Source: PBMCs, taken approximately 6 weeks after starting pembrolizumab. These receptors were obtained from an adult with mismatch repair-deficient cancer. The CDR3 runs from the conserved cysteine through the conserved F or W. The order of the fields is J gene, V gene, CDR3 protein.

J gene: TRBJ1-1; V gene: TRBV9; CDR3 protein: CASSVGGLMNTEAFF
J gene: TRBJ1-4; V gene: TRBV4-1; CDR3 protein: CASSRTGTANEKLFF
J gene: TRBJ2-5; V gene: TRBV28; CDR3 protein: CASSAGQRQETQYF
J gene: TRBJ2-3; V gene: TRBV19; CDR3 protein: CASTSSGSTDTQYF
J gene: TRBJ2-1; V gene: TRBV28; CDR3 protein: CASSFWQGQFF
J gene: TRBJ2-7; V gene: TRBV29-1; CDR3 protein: CSVGLAGTPEQYF
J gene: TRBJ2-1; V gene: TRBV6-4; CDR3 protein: CASSLSSGRVLSEQFF
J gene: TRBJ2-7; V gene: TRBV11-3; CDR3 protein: CASSLAEGRNEQYF
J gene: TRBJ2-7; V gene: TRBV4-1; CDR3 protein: CASSRVAGGPYEQYF
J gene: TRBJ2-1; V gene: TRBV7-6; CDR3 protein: CASSSTSGRAGNEQFF
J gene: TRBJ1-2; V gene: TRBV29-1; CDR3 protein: CSVHRGRGGYTF
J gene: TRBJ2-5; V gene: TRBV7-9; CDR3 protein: CASSFTSGSLETQYF
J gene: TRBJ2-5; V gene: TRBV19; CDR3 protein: CASSPGAEETQYF
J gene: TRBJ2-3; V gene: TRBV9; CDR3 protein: CASSTRWGRETSGSTDTQYF
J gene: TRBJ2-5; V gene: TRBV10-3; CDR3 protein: CAISTLDKGETQYF
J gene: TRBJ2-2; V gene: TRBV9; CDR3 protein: CASSDEQGAFPGELFF
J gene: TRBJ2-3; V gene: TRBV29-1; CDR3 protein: CSGRQADTQYF
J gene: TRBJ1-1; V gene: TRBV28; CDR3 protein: CASSQAQGGMTEAFF
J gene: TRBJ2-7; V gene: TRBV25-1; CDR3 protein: CASSQAGSSYEQYF
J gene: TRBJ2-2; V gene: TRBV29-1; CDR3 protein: CSVDPGLAGRRTGELFF
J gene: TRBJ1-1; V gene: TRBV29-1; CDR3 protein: CSVLQGGAFF
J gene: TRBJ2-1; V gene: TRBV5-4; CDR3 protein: CASSLDGGANNEQFF
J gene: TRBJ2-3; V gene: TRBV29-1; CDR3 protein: CSSDGRTGSSRTDTQYF
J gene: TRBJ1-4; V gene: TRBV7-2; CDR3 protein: CASSLDARGVGLFF
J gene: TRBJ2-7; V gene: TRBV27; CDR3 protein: CASSLSNSYEQYF
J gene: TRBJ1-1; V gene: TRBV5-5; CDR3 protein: CASSSLGAGLGEAFF
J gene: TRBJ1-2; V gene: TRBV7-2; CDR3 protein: CASSSKTGGGYTF
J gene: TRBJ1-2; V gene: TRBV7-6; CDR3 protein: CASSLGEDTEGTGYTF
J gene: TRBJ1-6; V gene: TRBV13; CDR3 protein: CASSLGLAGNSPLHF
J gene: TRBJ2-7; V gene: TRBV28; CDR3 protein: CASSLAGRHYEQYF
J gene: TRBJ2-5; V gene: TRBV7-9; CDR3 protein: CASSLGSGTMSSQETQYF
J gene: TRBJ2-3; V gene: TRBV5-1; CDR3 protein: CASSLGLAGGITDTQYF
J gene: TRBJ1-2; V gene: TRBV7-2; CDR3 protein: CASSLERLFPAGYGYTF
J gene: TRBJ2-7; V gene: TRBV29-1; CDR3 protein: CSVERGGEAYEQYF
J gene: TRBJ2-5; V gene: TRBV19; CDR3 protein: CASMGRGGQETQYF
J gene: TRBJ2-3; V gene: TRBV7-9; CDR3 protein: CASSHYLAEYTDTQYF
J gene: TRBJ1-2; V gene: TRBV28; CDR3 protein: CASTTGGVSYTF
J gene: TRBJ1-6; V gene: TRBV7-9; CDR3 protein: CASSSRGANSPLHF
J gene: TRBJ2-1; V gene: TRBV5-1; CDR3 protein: CASSLYLAGDNEQFF
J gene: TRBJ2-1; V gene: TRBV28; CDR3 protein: CASSSPGQGIYNEQFF